This T cell receptor beta chain originates from a study of control samples from healthy donors and cancer patients. Libraries were prepared by immunoSEQ multiplex PCR; TCRdb keeps only in-frame clonotypes and omits some of them. Of 400,000 to 500,000 clones listed, 75% to 95% were seen once; the top ten hold 5.5% to 7.5%. Germline loops: CDR1 SQVTM, CDR2 ANQGSEA. V gave up 4 bases and J gave up 4 bases; unmatched junction bases: 13. The CDR3 runs to 16 residues. The clonotype originates from a man between 35 and 55 years old with head and neck cancer. Material for sequencing was PBMCs. V is TRBV29-1 and J is TRBJ2-3; 8 nucleotides agree with TRBD2. CDR3 nucleotides: TGCAGCGTTGCTGGGGTAGCGGGACCCAAGCCAGATACGCAGTATTTT. It is translated as CSVAGVAGPKPDTQYF.